Shown below are 9 T cell receptor beta chains from a single sample sequenced in a study of cytomegalovirus exposure and HLA in healthy donors. PCR involved 60 Vbeta and 13 Jbeta primers. Measured with immunoSEQ multiplex PCR; TCRdb has only the in-frame clones, and not every one. The sample contains about 180,000 clones, roughly 75% of which appear only once. Sequenced sample: PBMCs. The receptors were gathered from a woman aged 45-65 years in good health and CMV-seropositive.

The CDR3 spells CASSIEAAPLPKQFF. CDR3 DNA: TGTGCCAGTAGTATAGAGGCGGCACCTCTCCCCAAGCAGTTCTTC. The V call is TRBV19, the J call TRBJ2-1, with no clear D. V lost 0 bases and J lost 11, with 17 bases in between. Germline CDR1 reads LNHDA; CDR2 reads SQIVND (reference sequence). The CDR3 totals 15 residues.

The chain couples TRBV7-3 to TRBJ2-7; 9 bases match TRBD2. After removal of 5 bases from V and 2 bases from J, the junction contained 13 bases not matched to a gene. The germline CDR1 and CDR2 sequences are SGHTA and FQGTGA. The CDR3 has 17 amino acids. CDR3 region: CASSPIGLAGTPYEQYF. CDR3 DNA sequence: TGTGCCAGCAGCCCGATCGGCCTAGCGGGGACCCCCTACGAGCAGTACTTC.

This clone was seen a handful of times. V usage is TRBV6-6 and J usage is TRBJ1-1, with 8 positions matching TRBD1. The CDR3 covers 13 residues. Germline V lookup: CDR1 MNHNY, CDR2 SVGAGI (reference sequence). Trimming took 5 bases from V and 8 from J; bases not matched to a gene: 7. CDR3 nucleotides: TGTGCCAGCAGTCCGGGACAGGACAACGAAGCTTTCTTT. Residues: CASSPGQDNEAFF.

Regarding this clone: At one end, the junction sequence differs from germline, possibly due to a read error. The chain couples TRBV7-7 to TRBJ2-5; 9 nucleotides agree with TRBD2. Germline V gene data show CDR1 as SSHAT and CDR2 as FNYEAQ (reference sequence). The CDR3 spans 17 residues. As DNA, the CDR3 is TGTGCTAGCAGACTTGGTTCGAGCGGGGGGCTTCAAGAGACCCAGTACTTC. Protein: CASRLGSSGGLQETQYF. The whole variable domain, remainder taken from reference TRBV7-7 and TRBJ2-5, is GAGVSQSPRYKVTKRGQDVTLRCDPISSHATLYWYQQALGQGPEFLTYFNYEAQPDKSGLPSDRFSAERPEGSISTLTIQRTEQRDSAMYRCASRLGSSGGLQETQYFGPGTRLLVL.

The V and J genes are TRBV4-3 and TRBJ1-3, with D perhaps TRBD1 (6 bases). The CDR3 length is 14 residues. In germline, CDR1 is LGHNA, CDR2 YSLEER. With 2 bases removed from V and 4 bases from J, the gap between germline ends came to 9 bases. CDR3 in amino acids: CASSQRTVGNTIYF. Here the CDR3 DNA reads TGCGCCAGCAGCCAAAGGACAGTAGGAAACACCATATATTTT.

The chain links TRBV6-5 to TRBJ2-7; D is possibly TRBD2 (6 bases). V lost 6 bases and J 5 bases, leaving 20 bases between the germline ends. Germline V gene lookup returns CDR1 MNHEY and CDR2 SVGAGI. The CDR3 has 15 residues. The DNA for the CDR3 is TGTGCCAGCAGGCAACGGGAGCGGGCCCCCCACGAGCAGTACTTC. This encodes CASRQRERAPHEQYF.

The chain has TRBV6-4 and TRBJ1-5; the match to TRBD1 covers 9 bases. Germline trimming cut 6 bases from V and 11 bases from J; bases unmatched to any gene: 11. Germline CDR1 reads MRHNA; CDR2 reads SNTAGT. The CDR3 runs to 14 residues. The CDR3 loop is CASRGQGFSEAQHF. The CDR3 nucleotides read TGTGCCAGCAGGGGACAGGGATTCTCTGAGGCCCAGCATTTT.

The chain uses TRBV1 and TRBJ2-5; the table's D call, TRBD2, has no DNA check behind it. TRBV1 is a recognized pseudogene. The CDR3 has 16 residues. The CDR3 sequence is CTSSPGTSGDQETQYF. The CDR3 DNA reads as TGCACCAGCAGCCCTGGGACTAGCGGGGATCAAGAGACCCAGTACTTC.

As DNA, the CDR3 is TGTGCCAGCAGCTTGCCACCGGGACAGGGCAAGGAAAAACTGTTTTTT. It codes for CASSLPPGQGKEKLFF. The chain employs TRBV5-4 and TRBJ1-4; 9 bases agree with TRBD1. The CDR3 has 16 amino acids. In germline, CDR1 is SGHNT, CDR2 YYREEE (reference sequence). The V gene end was trimmed by 1 base and the J gene end by 8 bases; junction bases not matched to a gene: 9.